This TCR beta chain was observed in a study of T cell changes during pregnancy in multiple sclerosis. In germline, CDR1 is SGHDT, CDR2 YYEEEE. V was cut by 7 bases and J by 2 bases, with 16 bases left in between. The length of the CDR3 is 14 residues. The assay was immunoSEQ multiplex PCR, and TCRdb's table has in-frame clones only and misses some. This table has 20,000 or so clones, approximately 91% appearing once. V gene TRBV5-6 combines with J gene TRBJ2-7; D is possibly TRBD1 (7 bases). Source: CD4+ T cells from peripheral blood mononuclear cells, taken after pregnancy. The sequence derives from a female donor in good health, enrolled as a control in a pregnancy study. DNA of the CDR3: TGTGCCAGCGGGGGGAGGACAGGAGCCTACGAGCAGTACTTC. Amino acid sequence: CASGGRTGAYEQYF. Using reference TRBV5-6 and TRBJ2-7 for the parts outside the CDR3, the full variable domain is DAGVTQSPTHLIKTRGQQVTLRCSPKSGHDTVSWYQQALGQGPQFIFQYYEEEERQRGNFPDRFSGHQFPNYSSELNVNALLLGDSALYLCASGGRTGAYEQYFGPGTRLTVT.